This T cell receptor beta chain was retrieved from a study of radiotherapy plus CTLA-4 blockade in lung cancer. Looking at the study overall: Objective response was observed in around a sixth of patients, and disease control in 31%. General observations from the study: Radiotherapy plus ipilimumab was followed by expansion in blood of tumor-derived TCR clones. The authors reported that early blood T cell clone dynamics, with interferon-beta, best predicted response.

Concerning this clone itself: Its specificity is not known.

Sequencing was performed with immunoSEQ multiplex PCR; in TCRdb, only in-frame clones are kept and a portion is missing. The sample comprises 25,000 to 35,000 clones, around 80% of which are singletons, and 7.7% rests with the top ten. CDR1 and CDR2 (germline): SSHAT, FNYEAQ (reference sequence). This CDR3 has 13 amino acids. The V gene lost 2 bases and the J gene lost 5 bases, with 9 bases spanning the gap. This chain joins TRBV7-7 and TRBJ2-5; D gene uncertain. Sequenced material: peripheral blood, taken from a patient treated with radiotherapy plus ipilimumab. The receptor was isolated from a human donor with non-small cell lung cancer who had stable disease on radiotherapy plus ipilimumab. As DNA, the CDR3 is TGTGCCAGCAGCTTAAGGATGGGGGAGACCCAGTACTTC. It codes for CASSLRMGETQYF. Supplemented by reference TRBV7-7 and TRBJ2-5, the full variable domain reads GAGVSQSPRYKVTKRGQDVTLRCDPISSHATLYWYQQALGQGPEFLTYFNYEAQPDKSGLPSDRFSAERPEGSISTLTIQRTEQRDSAMYRCASSLRMGETQYFGPGTRLLVL.